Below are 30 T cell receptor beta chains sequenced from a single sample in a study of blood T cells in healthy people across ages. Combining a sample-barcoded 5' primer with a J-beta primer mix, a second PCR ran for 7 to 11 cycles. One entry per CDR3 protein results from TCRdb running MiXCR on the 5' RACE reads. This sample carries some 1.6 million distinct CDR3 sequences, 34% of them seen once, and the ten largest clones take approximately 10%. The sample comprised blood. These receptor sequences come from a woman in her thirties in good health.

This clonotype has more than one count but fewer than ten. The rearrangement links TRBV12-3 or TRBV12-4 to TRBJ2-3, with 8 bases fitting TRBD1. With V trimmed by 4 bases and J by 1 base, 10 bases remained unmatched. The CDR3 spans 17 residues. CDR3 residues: CASSSRQGYPGTDTQYF. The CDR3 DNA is TGTGCCAGCAGTTCACGACAGGGGTACCCTGGCACAGATACGCAGTATTTT.

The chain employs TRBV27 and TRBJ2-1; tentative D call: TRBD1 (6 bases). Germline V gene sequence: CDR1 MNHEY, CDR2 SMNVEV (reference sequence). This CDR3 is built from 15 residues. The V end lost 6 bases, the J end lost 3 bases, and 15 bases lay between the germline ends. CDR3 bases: TGTGCCAGCAGGGAGATCCGAGGGGGCTACAATGAGCAGTTCTTC. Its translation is CASREIRGGYNEQFF.

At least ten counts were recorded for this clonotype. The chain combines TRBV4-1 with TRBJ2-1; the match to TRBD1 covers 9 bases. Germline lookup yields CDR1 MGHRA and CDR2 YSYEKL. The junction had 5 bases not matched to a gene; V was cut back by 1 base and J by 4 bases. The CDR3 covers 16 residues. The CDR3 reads CASSQAGTGSYNEQFF. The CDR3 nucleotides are TGCGCCAGCAGCCAAGCCGGGACAGGGTCGTACAATGAGCAGTTCTTC.

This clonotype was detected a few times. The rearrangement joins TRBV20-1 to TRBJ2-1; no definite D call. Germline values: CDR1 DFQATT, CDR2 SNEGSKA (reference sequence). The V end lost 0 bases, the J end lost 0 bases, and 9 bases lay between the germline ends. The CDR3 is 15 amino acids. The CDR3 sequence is CSARDQRVSYNEQFF. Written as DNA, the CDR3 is TGCAGTGCTAGAGATCAAAGGGTCTCCTACAATGAGCAGTTCTTC.

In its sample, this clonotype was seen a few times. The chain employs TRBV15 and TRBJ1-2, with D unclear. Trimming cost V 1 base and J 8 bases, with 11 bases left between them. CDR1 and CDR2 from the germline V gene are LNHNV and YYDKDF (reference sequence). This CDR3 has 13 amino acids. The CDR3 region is CATSRGQVLGYTF. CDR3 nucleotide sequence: TGTGCCACCAGCAGAGGACAAGTTCTAGGCTACACCTTC.

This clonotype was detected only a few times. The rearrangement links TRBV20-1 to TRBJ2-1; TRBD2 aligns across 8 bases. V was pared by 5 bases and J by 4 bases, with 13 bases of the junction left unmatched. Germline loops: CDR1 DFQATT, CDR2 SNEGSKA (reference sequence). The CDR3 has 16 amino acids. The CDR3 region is CSAQPPGRGPYNEQFF. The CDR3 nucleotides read TGCAGTGCTCAGCCCCCCGGGAGGGGACCATACAATGAGCAGTTCTTC.

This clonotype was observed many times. The CDR3 DNA reads TGTGCCAGCAGTGCGGGTTTCGGGGAGCAGTACTTC. Protein: CASSAGFGEQYF. The chain employs TRBV25-1 and TRBJ2-7; D call uncertain. The CDR3 runs 12 residues. Germline V gene lookup returns CDR1 MGHDK and CDR2 SYGVNS. V lost 4 bases to trimming and J lost 7 bases, with 11 bases between them.

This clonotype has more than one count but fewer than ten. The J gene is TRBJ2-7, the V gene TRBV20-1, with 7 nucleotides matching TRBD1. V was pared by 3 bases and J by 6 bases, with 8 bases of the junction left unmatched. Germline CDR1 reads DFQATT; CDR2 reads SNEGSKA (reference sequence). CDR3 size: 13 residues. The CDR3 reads CSARSTGIGEQYF. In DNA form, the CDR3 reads TGCAGTGCTAGGTCGACAGGGATTGGCGAGCAGTACTTC.

CDR3 loop: CASSEDVGWEKLFF. CDR3 sequence (DNA): TGTGCCAGCAGTGAGGACGTCGGATGGGAAAAACTGTTTTTT. The rearrangement links TRBV6-1 to TRBJ1-4; D remains unclear. The CDR3 loop spans 14 amino acids. Looked up from germline, CDR1 is MNHNS and CDR2 is SASEGT. The V and J ends lost 3 bases and 8 bases respectively, with 13 bases between them.

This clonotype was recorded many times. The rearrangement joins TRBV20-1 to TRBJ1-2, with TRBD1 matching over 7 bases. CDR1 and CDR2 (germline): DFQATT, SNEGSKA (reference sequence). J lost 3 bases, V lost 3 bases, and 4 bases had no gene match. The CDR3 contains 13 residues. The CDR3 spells CSASLTGDYGYTF. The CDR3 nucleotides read TGCAGTGCTAGCCTAACAGGGGACTATGGCTACACCTTC.

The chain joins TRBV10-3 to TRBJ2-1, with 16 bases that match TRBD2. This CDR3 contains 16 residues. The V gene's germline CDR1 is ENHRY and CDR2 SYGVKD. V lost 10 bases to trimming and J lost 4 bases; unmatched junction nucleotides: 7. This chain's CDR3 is CATRGTSGRGYNEQFF. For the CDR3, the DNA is TGTGCCACCAGGGGGACTAGCGGGAGGGGATACAATGAGCAGTTCTTC.

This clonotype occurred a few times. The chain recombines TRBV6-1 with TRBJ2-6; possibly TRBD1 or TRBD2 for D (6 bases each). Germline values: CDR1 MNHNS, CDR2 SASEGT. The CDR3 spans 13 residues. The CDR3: CAGRGAGANVLTF. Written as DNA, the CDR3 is TGTGCTGGTAGGGGGGCTGGGGCCAACGTCCTGACTTTC.

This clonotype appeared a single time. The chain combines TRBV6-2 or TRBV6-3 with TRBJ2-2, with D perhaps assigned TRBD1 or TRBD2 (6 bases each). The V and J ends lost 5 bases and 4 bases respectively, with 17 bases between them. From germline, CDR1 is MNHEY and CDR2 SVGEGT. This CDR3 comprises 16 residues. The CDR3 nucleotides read TGTGCCAGCAGTAGGGGGGCCCGGGGGTCCACCGGGGAGCTGTTTTTT. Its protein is CASSRGARGSTGELFF.

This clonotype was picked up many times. The CDR3 is CAISTGGRYEQYF. CDR3 sequence (DNA): TGTGCCATCAGTACAGGGGGCCGCTACGAGCAGTACTTC. V is TRBV10-3 and J is TRBJ2-7, with 9 bases matching TRBD1. The CDR3 loop spans 13 amino acids. Germline V lookup: CDR1 ENHRY, CDR2 SYGVKD. The trim removed 5 bases at V and 3 bases at J, leaving 2 bases unmatched.

The CDR3 loop is CASRARQENTGELFF. The CDR3 nucleotides are TGCGCCAGCAGGGCTAGGCAGGAGAACACCGGGGAGCTGTTTTTT. V is TRBV5-1 and J is TRBJ2-2; D is unclear. Germline CDR1 and CDR2: SGHRS and YFSETQ. V was trimmed by 5 bases and J by 1 base, leaving 12 bases between them. CDR3 length equals 15 residues.

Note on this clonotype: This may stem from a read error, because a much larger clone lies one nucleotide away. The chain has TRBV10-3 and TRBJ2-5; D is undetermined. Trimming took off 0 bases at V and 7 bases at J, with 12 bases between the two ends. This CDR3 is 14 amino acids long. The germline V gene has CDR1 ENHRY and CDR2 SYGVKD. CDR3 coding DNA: TGTGCCATCAGTGAGTCTCCCGGTAGAGGGACCCAGTACTTC. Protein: CAISESPGRGTQYF.

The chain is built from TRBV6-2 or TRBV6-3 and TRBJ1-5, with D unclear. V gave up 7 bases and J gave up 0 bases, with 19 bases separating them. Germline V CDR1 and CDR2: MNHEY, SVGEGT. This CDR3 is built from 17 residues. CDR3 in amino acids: CASTDPRVQYSNQPQHF. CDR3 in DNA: TGTGCCAGCACCGACCCCAGAGTACAATATAGCAATCAGCCCCAGCATTTT.

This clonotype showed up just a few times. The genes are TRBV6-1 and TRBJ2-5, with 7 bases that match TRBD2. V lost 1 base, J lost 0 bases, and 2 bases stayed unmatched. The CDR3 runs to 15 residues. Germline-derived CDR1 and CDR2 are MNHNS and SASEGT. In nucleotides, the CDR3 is TGTGCCAGCAGTGAAGGGGGGGGGTACCAAGAGACCCAGTACTTC. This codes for CASSEGGGYQETQYF.

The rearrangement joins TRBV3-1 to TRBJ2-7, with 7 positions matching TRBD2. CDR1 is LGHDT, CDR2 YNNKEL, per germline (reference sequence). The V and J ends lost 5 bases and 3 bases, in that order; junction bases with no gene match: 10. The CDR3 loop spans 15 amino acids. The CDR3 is CASSVAGSKNYEQYF. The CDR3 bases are TGTGCCAGCAGCGTAGCGGGTTCTAAGAACTACGAGCAGTACTTC.

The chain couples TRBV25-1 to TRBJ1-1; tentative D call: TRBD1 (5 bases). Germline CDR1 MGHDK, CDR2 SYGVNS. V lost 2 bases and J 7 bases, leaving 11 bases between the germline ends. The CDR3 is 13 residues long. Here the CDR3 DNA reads TGTGCCAGCAGTGAAACGGGACGGAGTGAAGCTTTCTTT. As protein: CASSETGRSEAFF.

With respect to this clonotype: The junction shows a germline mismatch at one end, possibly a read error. The CDR3 DNA sequence: TGTGCCAGCAGCTTGTTAGGGGGCAGTGAAAAACGGTTTTTT. This encodes CASSLLGGSEKRFF. The V call is TRBV7-9, the J call TRBJ1-4, with 7 bases identical to TRBD1. Germline CDR1 is SEHNR and CDR2 is FQNEAQ (reference sequence). The CDR3 is 14 residues long.

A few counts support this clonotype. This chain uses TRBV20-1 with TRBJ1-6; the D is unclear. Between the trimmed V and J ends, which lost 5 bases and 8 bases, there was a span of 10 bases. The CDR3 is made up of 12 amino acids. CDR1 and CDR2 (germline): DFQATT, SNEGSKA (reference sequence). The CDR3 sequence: CSAGRRHSPLHF. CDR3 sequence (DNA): TGCAGTGCTGGGCGCAGGCATTCACCCCTCCACTTT.

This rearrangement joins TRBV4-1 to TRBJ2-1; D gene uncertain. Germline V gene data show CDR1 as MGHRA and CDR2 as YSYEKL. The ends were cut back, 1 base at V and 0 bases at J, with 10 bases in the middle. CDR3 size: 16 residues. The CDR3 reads CASSQVTSLSYNEQFF. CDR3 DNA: TGCGCCAGCAGCCAAGTTACTTCGCTCTCCTACAATGAGCAGTTCTTC.

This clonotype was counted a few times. CDR3 nucleotide sequence: TGTGCCAGCAGTTTAAGAGACAGGTCTAATGAAAAACTGTTTTTT. Its translation is CASSLRDRSNEKLFF. The rearrangement links TRBV27 to TRBJ1-4; a weak D match, TRBD1 (6 bases). Germline V CDR1 and CDR2: MNHEY, SMNVEV (reference sequence). V shed 2 bases and J shed 3 bases, with 10 bases lying between them. CDR3 length: 15 amino acids.

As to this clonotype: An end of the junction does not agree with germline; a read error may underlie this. The CDR3, as DNA: TGTGCCTGCAGCCAGCTGCCCAACCGGGTGACGCAGTATTTT. Translation: CACSQLPNRVTQYF. This chain links TRBV14 with TRBJ2-3; unclear D gene. Germline-derived CDR1 and CDR2 are SGHDN and FVKESK. This CDR3 has 14 residues.

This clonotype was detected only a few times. CDR3: CASSQGSRTYEQYF. CDR3 sequence (DNA): TGCGCCAGCAGCCAAGGTTCCCGTACCTACGAGCAGTACTTC. This chain uses TRBV4-1 with TRBJ2-7, with D hard to call. The ends were cut back, 1 base at V and 2 bases at J, with 9 bases in the middle. Germline values: CDR1 MGHRA, CDR2 YSYEKL. CDR3 size: 14 residues.

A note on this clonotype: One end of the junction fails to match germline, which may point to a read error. The CDR3 region is CASARGGSTDAQYF. The CDR3 DNA sequence: TGTGCCAGCGCCCGGGGGGGGAGCACAGATGCGCAGTATTTT. The chain carries TRBV7-9 and TRBJ2-3; 8 nucleotides align to TRBD2. Germline lookup yields CDR1 SEHNR and CDR2 FQNEAQ (reference sequence). The CDR3 consists of 14 residues.

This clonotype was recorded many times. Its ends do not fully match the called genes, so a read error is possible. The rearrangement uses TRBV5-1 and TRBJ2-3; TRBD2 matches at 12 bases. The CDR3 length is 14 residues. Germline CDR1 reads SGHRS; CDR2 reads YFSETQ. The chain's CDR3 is CASSPGLAGDTQYF. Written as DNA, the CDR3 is TGTGCCAGCAGCCCGGGACTAGCGGGAGATACGCAGTATTTT.

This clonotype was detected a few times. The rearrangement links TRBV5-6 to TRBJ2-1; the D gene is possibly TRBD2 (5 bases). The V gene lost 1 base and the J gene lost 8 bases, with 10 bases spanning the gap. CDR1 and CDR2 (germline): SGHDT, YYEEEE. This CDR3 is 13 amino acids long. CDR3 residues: CASSLLKRDEQFF. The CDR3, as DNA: TGTGCCAGCAGCTTGCTAAAGAGGGATGAGCAGTTCTTC.

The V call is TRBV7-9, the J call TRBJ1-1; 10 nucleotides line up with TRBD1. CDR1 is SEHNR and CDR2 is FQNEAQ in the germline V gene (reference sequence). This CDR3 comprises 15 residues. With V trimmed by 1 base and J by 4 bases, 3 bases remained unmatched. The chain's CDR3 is CASSLGQGAITEAFF. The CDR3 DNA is TGTGCCAGCAGCTTAGGACAGGGGGCGATCACTGAAGCTTTCTTT.